This T cell receptor (beta chain) appears in the sequencing data of a study of T cell responses to AZD1222 COVID-19 vaccine. TCRdb keeps only in-frame clones here, not all; method: immunoSEQ multiplex PCR. The sample contains approximately 120,000 clones, about nine tenths of which appear only once. It was second doses at about 4 or about 12 weeks that were pooled. V shed 1 base and J shed 0 bases, with 12 bases lying between them. Germline CDR1 LGHNA, CDR2 YNFKEQ. The length of the CDR3 is 16 residues. This clone was detected once. What it binds is unknown. General study results and limits: Samples come after the peak T cell response, not at day 14. Spike-specific TCR breadth rose after two AZD1222 doses, and depth rose as well.

The rearrangement links TRBV4-2 to TRBJ2-5; possible D gene TRBD2, 5 bases. This TCR came from an adult who received the AZD1222 COVID-19 vaccine. Source: peripheral blood, taken 28 days after the second AZD1222 dose. CDR3 DNA: TGTGCCAGCAGCCAAGGAAGAGGCGGGTACCAAGAGACCCAGTACTTC. Encoded protein: CASSQGRGGYQETQYF.